These 21 T cell receptor beta chains share one sample of origin, sequenced in a study of blood T cells in healthy people across ages. Using a J-beta primer mix together with a sample-barcoded 5' primer, a second PCR was run for roughly 6 to 12 cycles. MiXCR was run by TCRdb on the 5' RACE reads, yielding one entry per CDR3 protein. Among fewer than 800,000 distinct CDR3 sequences listed, approximately 30% were seen once. Sequencing was done on a sample of blood. The origin of the receptors is a woman aged 80 or older in good health.

This clonotype was seen at least ten times. The chain employs TRBV30 and TRBJ2-5; 10 bases map to TRBD1. The V gene end was trimmed by 8 bases and the J gene end by 5 bases; junction bases not matched to a gene: 11. CDR3 length equals 14 residues. From germline, CDR1 is GTSNPN and CDR2 SVGIG (reference sequence). The CDR3 DNA reads TGTGCCGTAACGGGACAGGGGCCGGGGGAGACCCAGTACTTC. It is translated as CAVTGQGPGETQYF.

This clonotype was seen ten or more times. The chain links TRBV5-1 to TRBJ2-3; 7 bases agree with TRBD1. The length of the CDR3 is 13 residues. Trimming cost V 4 bases and J 5 bases; bases outside gene matches: 4. Germline CDR1 and CDR2: SGHRS and YFSETQ. This chain's CDR3 is CASSQNRGDTQYF. As DNA, the CDR3 is TGCGCCAGCAGCCAAAACAGGGGAGATACGCAGTATTTT.

In this sample, this clonotype turned up many times. The CDR3 bases are TGTGCCAGCAGTAGGGGGCTTCTTGGCTACACCTTC. Amino acid sequence: CASSRGLLGYTF. V usage is TRBV6-5 and J usage is TRBJ1-2; 7 bases line up with TRBD1. This CDR3 region has 12 residues. V dropped 5 bases and J dropped 7; count of bases not matched to a gene: 4. The germline CDR1 and CDR2 sequences are MNHEY and SVGAGI.

This clonotype is a singleton in its sample. The chain uses TRBV7-2 and TRBJ2-1; a possible D gene is TRBD1 (6 bases). Germline CDR1 SGHTA, CDR2 FQGNSA. Between the trimmed V and J ends, which lost 5 bases and 1 base, there was a span of 12 bases. The CDR3 covers 15 residues. This CDR3 reads CASSPMRGSYNEQFF. The CDR3 DNA reads TGTGCCAGCAGCCCAATGAGGGGGTCCTACAATGAGCAGTTCTTC.

This clonotype showed up many times. The chain links TRBV2 to TRBJ2-3, with a tentative D call TRBD2 (5 bases). V gave up 3 bases and J gave up 0 bases, with 10 bases separating them. This CDR3 spans 15 amino acids. The germline CDR1 and CDR2 sequences are SNHLY and FYNNEI. The CDR3, as DNA: TGTGCCAGCAGTGATGGGCGGAGGAGCACAGATACGCAGTATTTT. This encodes CASSDGRRSTDTQYF.

At least ten counts were recorded for this clonotype. The chain links TRBV11-3 to TRBJ2-1; D ambiguous. The CDR3 extends over 12 amino acids. V was clipped by 4 bases and J by 8 bases, with 9 bases between them. Germline V gene lookup returns CDR1 SGHNT and CDR2 YENEEA. The CDR3: CASSSSKHEQFF. In DNA, the CDR3 is TGTGCCAGCAGCTCCAGCAAACATGAGCAGTTCTTC.

A remark on this clonotype: A much bigger clone sits one base away, suggesting this may be a read error. The V call is TRBV7-2, the J call TRBJ2-1; maybe TRBD1 (6 bases). The end of the DNA aligns better with TRBJ2-7, so the J call may be wrong. The CDR3 runs to 15 residues. Germline CDR1 SGHTA, CDR2 FQGNSA. In DNA form, the CDR3 reads TGTGCCAGCGGCCCAACAGGGCCCTCCTACAATGAGCAGTACTTC. Protein: CASGPTGPSYNEQYF.

This chain uses TRBV11-2 with TRBJ2-2; a weak D match, TRBD2 (5 bases). Trimming took 5 bases from V and 4 from J, leaving 14 bases between them. The germline V gene encodes CDR1 SGHAT and CDR2 FQNNGV. CDR3 length: 15 residues. DNA for the CDR3: TGTGCCAGCAGCCACCTGAGGGCCGGCACCGGGGAGCTGTTTTTT. It encodes CASSHLRAGTGELFF.

This clonotype was observed at least ten times. J is TRBJ1-1 and V is TRBV6-1; D is undetermined. This CDR3 has 14 amino acids. Germline loops: CDR1 MNHNS, CDR2 SASEGT. V dropped 5 bases and J dropped 0 bases, with 10 bases sitting between them. The CDR3 DNA reads TGTGCCAGCAGTTCACGGACTCTGAACACTGAAGCTTTCTTT. Translation gives CASSSRTLNTEAFF.

This clonotype was picked up many times. The genes are TRBV4-1 and TRBJ1-4, with D perhaps TRBD1 (5 bases). CDR1 is MGHRA and CDR2 is YSYEKL in the germline V gene. The ends were cut back, 4 bases at V and 7 bases at J, with 19 bases in the middle. There are 16 residues in the CDR3. The CDR3 DNA sequence: TGCGCCAGCAGCCTGAGGGGCGGATCCGAAGCTGAAAAACTGTTTTTT. This encodes CASSLRGGSEAEKLFF.

About this clonotype itself: This could be a read error, since a much larger clone is one nucleotide away. J is TRBJ2-1 and V is TRBV28; D not resolved. Germline V gene lookup returns CDR1 MDHEN and CDR2 SYDVKM. V dropped 5 bases and J dropped 10 bases, with 12 bases sitting between them. CDR3 size: 12 residues. The CDR3: CASSTPLEEQFF. The CDR3, as DNA: TGTGCCAGCAGTACCCCTTTGGAGGAGCAGTTCTTC.

Regarding this clonotype: One end of the junction is discordant with germline, which a read error may explain. This rearrangement joins TRBV24-1 to TRBJ2-3; 8 nucleotides agree with TRBD2. Germline lookup yields CDR1 KGHDR and CDR2 SFDVKD. This CDR3 has 15 amino acids. The chain's CDR3 is CAASVGAGETDTQYF. CDR3 nucleotide sequence: TGTGCCGCCAGTGTAGGAGCGGGAGAGACAGATACGCAGTATTTT.

This clonotype came up many times. The chain is built from TRBV27 and TRBJ2-1; D is possibly TRBD1 (6 bases). Trimming removed 0 bases from V and 6 bases from J, with 12 bases in between. Germline CDR1 and CDR2: MNHEY and SMNVEV (reference sequence). This CDR3 comprises 15 residues. The CDR3 is CASSLSGQGLNEQFF. CDR3 in DNA: TGTGCCAGCAGTTTATCGGGTCAGGGGCTCAATGAGCAGTTCTTC.

The sample holds a few counts of this clonotype. A read error may be the cause here, since a much bigger clone is one base away. The V call is TRBV6-5, the J call TRBJ2-7; D is undetermined. The CDR3 spans 13 residues. Germline V CDR1 and CDR2: MNHEY, SVGAGI. V shed 6 bases and J shed 3 bases, with 12 bases lying between them. CDR3 sequence: CASRYNPGYEQYF. In DNA form, the CDR3 reads TGTGCCAGCAGGTATAACCCAGGCTACGAGCAGTACTTC.

The sample holds many counts of this clonotype. The genes are TRBV29-1 and TRBJ2-7; 11 bases map to TRBD2. V was clipped by 2 bases and J by 3 bases; unmatched bases: 3. The CDR3 runs 14 residues. Germline CDR1 and CDR2: SQVTM and ANQGSEA. The CDR3 spells CSVERLAGSYEQYF. CDR3 DNA sequence: TGCAGCGTTGAAAGACTAGCGGGGAGCTACGAGCAGTACTTC.

The chain uses TRBV5-1 and TRBJ1-1; D is unresolved. V lost 4 bases, J lost 2 bases, and 15 bases lay in between. This CDR3 comprises 15 residues. Germline V gives CDR1 SGHRS, CDR2 YFSETQ. The CDR3 loop reads CASSPSLDLNTEAFF. The CDR3 bases are TGCGCCAGCAGCCCCTCATTGGACCTAAACACTGAAGCTTTCTTT. Full variable domain (rest looked up from reference TRBV5-1 and TRBJ1-1): KAGVTQTPRYLIKTRGQQVTLSCSPISGHRSVSWYQQTPGQGLQFLFEYFSETQRNKGNFPGRFSGRQFSNSRSEMNVSTLELGDSALYLCASSPSLDLNTEAFFGQGTRLTVV.

This clonotype has a count of ten or more. In DNA, the CDR3 is TGTGCCAGCAGCCCCTGGGGAGGTCGTGAGCAGTACTTC. This encodes CASSPWGGREQYF. The V call is TRBV5-5, the J call TRBJ2-7; possible D gene TRBD2, 6 bases. Trimming took off 4 bases at V and 7 bases at J, with 15 bases between the two ends. The CDR3 covers 13 residues. The germline gives CDR1 SGHKS, CDR2 YYEKEE (reference sequence).

A word on this clonotype: It may be a read error: a sequence one base away is much more abundant. The rearrangement uses TRBV30 and TRBJ2-1; D may be TRBD1 (5 bases). From germline, CDR1 is GTSNPN and CDR2 SVGIG (reference sequence). There are 14 residues in the CDR3. The CDR3 coding sequence is TGTGCCTGGAGTGTAGGGGCGCCTACCTACGAGCAGGACTTC. It translates to CAWSVGAPTYEQDF.

This clonotype was counted at least ten times. This chain links TRBV11-1 with TRBJ2-1; TRBD1 or TRBD2 may be the D gene (6 bases each). This CDR3 spans 16 amino acids. Trimming cost V 2 bases and J 7 bases, with 18 bases left between them. Germline V gene sequence: CDR1 SGHAT, CDR2 FQDESV (reference sequence). The CDR3 bases are TGTGCCAGCAGCTTACCCGAGGGGGGAACGAATAATGAGCAGTTCTTC. Protein: CASSLPEGGTNNEQFF. The entire variable domain, with the rest obtained from reference TRBV11-1 and TRBJ2-1, is as follows: EAEVAQSPRYKITEKSQAVAFWCDPISGHATLYWYRQILGQGPELLVQFQDESVVDDSQLPKDRFSAERLKGVDSTLKIQPAELGDSAMYLCASSLPEGGTNNEQFFGPGTRLTVL.

The chain is built from TRBV5-1 and TRBJ2-7; D gene ambiguous. Germline V CDR1 and CDR2: SGHRS, YFSETQ. V was pared by 5 bases and J by 4 bases, with 16 bases between. The CDR3 is made up of 14 amino acids. The CDR3 here is CASSIEVQSYEQYF. The CDR3 DNA reads as TGCGCCAGCAGTATAGAAGTCCAGAGTTACGAGCAGTACTTC. The complete variable domain, with remaining parts taken from reference TRBV5-1 and TRBJ2-7, reads KAGVTQTPRYLIKTRGQQVTLSCSPISGHRSVSWYQQTPGQGLQFLFEYFSETQRNKGNFPGRFSGRQFSNSRSEMNVSTLELGDSALYLCASSIEVQSYEQYFGPGTRLTVT.

This clonotype was detected a few times. This rearrangement joins TRBV4-1 to TRBJ2-5; D could derive from TRBD1 or TRBD2 (5 bases each). With the DNA end fitting TRBJ2-7 better, the J assignment may be wrong. Germline V gives CDR1 MGHRA, CDR2 YSYEKL. The CDR3 consists of 15 residues. The CDR3 region has the DNA TGCGCCAGCAGCCAGGGGACCGCAGTTCTGAGCGAGCAGTACTTC. This gives the protein CASSQGTAVLSEQYF.